This passage covers 20 T cell receptor beta chains from one sample sequenced in a study of T cell responses to AZD1222 COVID-19 vaccine. Assay used: immunoSEQ multiplex PCR; TCRdb lists only in-frame clones, some missing. This sample has 90,000 to 150,000 clones, with around nine tenths found just once. The source material was peripheral blood, sampled on day 0 of AZD1222 vaccination. The receptors were gathered from an adult in good health.

This chain connects TRBV6-2 or TRBV6-3 to TRBJ2-5; D unclear. Germline values: CDR1 MNHEY, CDR2 SVGEGT. The CDR3 has 15 residues. The V and J ends lost 2 bases and 4 bases respectively, with 14 bases between them. CDR3 loop: CASSYPDLGRETQYF. CDR3 nucleotides: TGTGCCAGCAGTTACCCGGACCTTGGGCGAGAGACCCAGTACTTC.

The J gene is TRBJ2-5, the V gene TRBV27; 9 bases are a match to TRBD2. V was clipped by 2 bases and J by 3 bases; unmatched bases: 7. The CDR3 runs to 16 residues. The germline V gene has CDR1 MNHEY and CDR2 SMNVEV (reference sequence). This chain's CDR3 is CASSLHPSGVKETQYF. The CDR3, as DNA: TGTGCCAGCAGTTTACACCCTAGCGGGGTCAAAGAGACCCAGTACTTC.

The chain carries TRBV21-1 and TRBJ2-5; TRBD2, as called in the table, went unchecked against the DNA. TRBV21-1 is recorded as a pseudogene. The CDR3 contains 18 residues. The CDR3 coding sequence is TGTGCCAGCAGCAAAGCGGCAGCTAGCCCCCAGTACCAAGAGACCCAGTACTTC. Translating gives CASSKAAASPQYQETQYF.

This clone was detected a few times. The chain combines TRBV12-3 or TRBV12-4 with TRBJ1-2, with a tentative D call TRBD1 (5 bases). Trimming left V 3 bases short and J 8 bases short, with 10 bases between. This CDR3 comprises 12 residues. Written as DNA, the CDR3 is TGTGCCAGCAGTTTGGGGCCGCAAGGCTACACCTTC. It encodes CASSLGPQGYTF.

The chain uses TRBV9 and TRBJ2-1; 9 bases agree with TRBD2. Germline V CDR1 and CDR2: SGDLS, YYNGEE. V gave up 2 bases and J gave up 3 bases; unmatched junction bases: 3. The CDR3 spans 15 residues. CDR3: CASSVGSGGYNEQFF. CDR3 DNA sequence: TGTGCCAGCAGCGTCGGTAGCGGGGGCTACAATGAGCAGTTCTTC.

This clone came up a few times. The rearrangement uses TRBV27 and TRBJ2-3; TRBD2 aligns across 7 bases. The CDR3 length is 13 residues. V dropped 4 bases and J dropped 5; count of bases not matched to a gene: 3. Germline CDR1 MNHEY, CDR2 SMNVEV (reference sequence). The DNA for the CDR3 is TGTGCCAGCAGTTCTACTAGCGAAGATACGCAGTATTTT. Translating gives CASSSTSEDTQYF.

This clone was counted once. One junction end disagrees with the germline gene, perhaps due to a read error. The CDR3: CASSLGGGDFTGELFF. DNA of the CDR3: TGCGCCAGCAGTTTGGGCGGGGGTGATTTCACCGGGGAGCTGTTTTTT. This chain joins TRBV5-1 and TRBJ2-2; TRBD2 matches 7 bases. The length of the CDR3 is 16 residues. Germline CDR1 SGHRS, CDR2 YFSETQ.

The gene calls are TRBV19 and TRBJ1-4, with D possibly matching TRBD1 (6 bases). Trimming stripped 5 bases from V and 4 bases from J, with 14 bases between. Germline V gene sequence: CDR1 LNHDA, CDR2 SQIVND (reference sequence). The CDR3 totals 15 residues. In nucleotides, the CDR3 is TGTGCCAGTAGTCCTCAACAGGGTCGTAATGAAAAACTGTTTTTT. Translated, it gives CASSPQQGRNEKLFF. Full variable domain (remainder filled in from reference TRBV19 and TRBJ1-4): DGGITQSPKYLFRKEGQNVTLSCEQNLNHDAMYWYRQDPGQGLRLIYYSQIVNDFQKGDIAEGYSVSREKKESFPLTVTSAQKNPTAFYLCASSPQQGRNEKLFFGSGTQLSVL.

This clone came up once. The rearrangement uses TRBV7-9 and TRBJ2-1; 7 bases map to TRBD2. This CDR3 has 13 residues. Germline CDR1 reads SEHNR; CDR2 reads FQNEAQ (reference sequence). V was pared by 2 bases and J by 5 bases, with 0 bases of the junction left unmatched. CDR3 in DNA: TGTGCCAGCAGCTTACGGGGGGACAATGAGCAGTTCTTC. This codes for CASSLRGDNEQFF.

The chain recombines TRBV18 with TRBJ1-1, with D maybe TRBD1 (5 bases). CDR3 size: 11 residues. Trimming cost V 5 bases and J 8 bases, with 9 bases left between them. The germline V gene encodes CDR1 KGHSH and CDR2 LQKENI. Here the CDR3 reads CASSVQAEAFF. The CDR3 DNA follows: TGTGCCAGCTCAGTACAGGCCGAAGCTTTCTTT.

This chain connects TRBV14 to TRBJ1-6; D might be TRBD1 (5 bases). Looked up from germline, CDR1 is SGHDN and CDR2 is FVKESK. The CDR3 totals 18 residues. Trimming took off 4 bases at V and 0 bases at J, with 16 bases between the two ends. In DNA form, the CDR3 reads TGTGCCAGCAGCCTACGATCAGGGATAGGCTCCTATAATTCACCCCTCCACTTT. Protein product: CASSLRSGIGSYNSPLHF.

V usage is TRBV19 and J usage is TRBJ1-2; unclear D gene. The germline V and J ends were trimmed by 6 bases and 2 bases, with 10 bases remaining between them. The CDR3 has 13 residues. CDR1 is LNHDA and CDR2 is SQIVND in the germline V gene (reference sequence). The CDR3 nucleotides read TGTGCCAGTAGAGGTCAGACAAACTATGGCTACACCTTC. Protein product: CASRGQTNYGYTF.

The chain joins TRBV6-6 to TRBJ1-6; tentative D call: TRBD1 (6 bases). Germline V gives CDR1 MNHNY, CDR2 SVGAGI (reference sequence). The CDR3 totals 18 residues. Trimming shortened V by 5 bases and J by 7 bases, and 24 bases separated the two germline ends. The CDR3 sequence is CASSLRSPRGSKNSPLHF. The CDR3 nucleotides read TGTGCCAGCAGTCTTCGGTCTCCCAGGGGAAGTAAGAATTCACCCCTCCACTTT.

A single count supports this clone. The chain is built from TRBV5-1 and TRBJ1-3; TRBD1 matches 7 bases. J gave up 0 bases and V 4 bases, and 7 bases lay outside the gene matches. Per the germline V gene, CDR1 is SGHRS and CDR2 is YFSETQ. The CDR3 extends over 16 amino acids. The CDR3 here is CASSAGQVVSGNTIYF. The CDR3 DNA reads TGCGCCAGCAGCGCCGGACAGGTAGTCTCTGGAAACACCATATATTTT.

This clone was observed a single time. The V gene is TRBV7-2, the J gene TRBJ2-7; D possibly corresponds to TRBD2 (6 bases). CDR1 SGHTA and CDR2 FQGNSA come from the germline V gene. CDR3 length: 15 residues. The V gene lost 0 bases and the J gene lost 6 bases, with 15 bases spanning the gap. CDR3: CASSLAPGSGREQYF. Here the CDR3 DNA reads TGTGCCAGCAGCTTAGCGCCCGGGAGCGGGCGCGAGCAGTACTTC.

Turning to this clone: A read error may produce the germline difference seen at one junction end. This rearrangement joins TRBV7-9 to TRBJ2-3, with no clear D. The CDR3 consists of 10 residues. Germline CDR1 and CDR2: SEHNR and FQNEAQ (reference sequence). CDR3 sequence (DNA): TGTGCCAGCAGCTCAGAGACGCAGTATTTT. Translation: CASSSETQYF.

The chain joins TRBV6-1 to TRBJ1-1, with 9 bases identical to TRBD1. The CDR3 length is 13 residues. The J segment lost 1 base and the V segment lost 10 bases, leaving 4 bases of the junction unmatched. Looked up from germline, CDR1 is MNHNS and CDR2 is SASEGT. The CDR3 DNA reads TGTGCCATCTCGGACAGGGGGAACACTGAAGCTTTCTTT. Translating it yields CAISDRGNTEAFF.

The CDR3 region has the DNA TGTGCCAGCAGCTTAGGGTTTCAAGACTATGGCTACACCTTC. Amino acids: CASSLGFQDYGYTF. The chain couples TRBV7-2 to TRBJ1-2; D not resolved. The V end was cut by 1 base, the J end by 3 bases, with 9 bases between. CDR1 and CDR2 from the germline V gene are SGHTA and FQGNSA. CDR3 size: 14 residues.

The chain employs TRBV19 and TRBJ1-4; D is unresolved. V was shortened by 6 bases and J by 6 bases, with 8 bases between the two germline ends. Germline CDR1 is LNHDA and CDR2 is SQIVND (reference sequence). CDR3 length equals 12 residues. CDR3 coding DNA: TGTGCCAGTAGACCGGGATATGAAAAACTGTTTTTT. Amino acid sequence: CASRPGYEKLFF.

This clone showed up just once. The genes are TRBV9 and TRBJ1-2; D uncertain. From germline, CDR1 is SGDLS and CDR2 YYNGEE. CDR3 length: 14 amino acids. The V end was cut by 7 bases, the J end by 8 bases, with 21 bases between. The CDR3 DNA reads as TGTGCCAGCTCACCCCAATGGGGTGTGGGCGGCTACACCTTC. It codes for CASSPQWGVGGYTF.